This T cell receptor (beta chain) was captured in a study of T-cell memory formation after mild COVID-19. Study observations and caveats: Contracting CD4+ clones lay largely in CM and EM, with CD8+ ones residing in EMRA. Contracting clones from day 15 to 85 showed balanced CD4/CD8; later expanders favored CD4+. The study detected some responding clones in pre-infection memory, suggesting cross-reactive memory joined. The second-wave clones peaking on day 37 were not confirmed as SARS-CoV-2-specific.

V lost 5 bases to trimming and J lost 8 bases, with 17 bases between them. Germline V gene data show CDR1 as KGHDR and CDR2 as SFDVKD. This CDR3 is 14 amino acids long. A note on this clonotype: Its antigen remains unidentified.

Using its own MiXCR run on the 5' RACE reads, TCRdb lists one record per CDR3 protein. The sample has 350,000 to 450,000 distinct CDR3 sequences; around 24% are singletons. V gene TRBV24-1 combines with J gene TRBJ1-2; D gene uncertain. The receptor was derived from an adult woman who had mild COVID-19 (a few samples of this study predate the infection). Cell type and time point are not known. The sample consisted of PBMCs or a T cell subset sorted from them (not recorded which). CDR3 sequence reads: CATSAMDRVEGYTF. The CDR3 DNA is TGTGCCACCAGTGCCATGGACCGAGTTGAGGGCTACACCTTC.